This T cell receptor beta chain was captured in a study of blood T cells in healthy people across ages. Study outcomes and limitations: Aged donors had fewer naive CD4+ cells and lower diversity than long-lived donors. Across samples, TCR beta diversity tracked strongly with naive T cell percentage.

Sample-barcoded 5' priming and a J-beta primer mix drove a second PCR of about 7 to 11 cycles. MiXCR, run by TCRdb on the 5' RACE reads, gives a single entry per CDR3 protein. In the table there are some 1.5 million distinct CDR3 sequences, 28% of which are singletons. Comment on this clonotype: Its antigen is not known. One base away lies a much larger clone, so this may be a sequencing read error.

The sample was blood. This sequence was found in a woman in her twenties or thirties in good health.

In DNA form, the CDR3 reads TGTGCCAGCAGTGCCGCCTCTGGGGCCAACGTCCCGACTTTC. Encoded protein: CASSAASGANVPTF. This rearrangement joins TRBV12-3 or TRBV12-4 to TRBJ2-6; D may be TRBD1 (5 bases). This CDR3 is built from 14 residues.